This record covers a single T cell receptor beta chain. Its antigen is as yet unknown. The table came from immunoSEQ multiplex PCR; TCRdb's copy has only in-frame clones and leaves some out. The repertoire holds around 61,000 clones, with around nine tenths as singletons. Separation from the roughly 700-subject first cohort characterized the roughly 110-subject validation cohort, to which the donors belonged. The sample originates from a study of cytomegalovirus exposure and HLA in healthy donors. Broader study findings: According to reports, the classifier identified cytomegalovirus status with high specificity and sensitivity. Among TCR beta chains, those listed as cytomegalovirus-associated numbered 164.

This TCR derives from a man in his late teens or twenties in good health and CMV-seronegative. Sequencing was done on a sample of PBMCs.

The CDR3 DNA sequence: TGTGCCAGCAGCTTACCTCGGGCGGGAGAGACCCAGTACTTC. It translates to CASSLPRAGETQYF. This sequence joins TRBV5-5 and TRBJ2-5; possibly TRBD2 for D (5 bases). V lost 2 bases and J 4 bases, leaving 12 bases between the germline ends. The CDR3 is 14 residues long. The V gene's germline CDR1 is SGHKS and CDR2 YYEKEE (reference sequence).